This T cell receptor (beta chain) came from a study of blood T cell repertoires in COVID-19. The CDR3 consists of 12 residues. The V end was cut by 7 bases, the J end by 0 bases, with 6 bases between. Germline-derived CDR1 and CDR2 are MDHEN and SYDVKM. Only in-frame clones appear in the TCRdb table, and some are missing; sequencing was by immunoSEQ multiplex PCR. The table has about 130,000 clones, over 75% seen once. Sequencing was performed on peripheral blood. The origin of this receptor is a man between 65 and 85 years old with active COVID-19. V gene TRBV28 combines with J gene TRBJ1-1; D not resolved. The CDR3 coding sequence is TGTGCCAGCACCACAATGAACACTGAAGCTTTCTTT. It specifies CASTTMNTEAFF.